This is a list of T cell receptor beta chains from one sample in a study of blood T cell repertoires in COVID-19. Profiled with immunoSEQ multiplex PCR; TCRdb holds only in-frame clones, not every one. This sample has around 150,000 clones, with around 89% found just once. Source material: peripheral blood. The receptors were gathered from a woman between 55 and 75 years old with active COVID-19. CDR3s leave out the opening cysteine and the closing phenylalanine or tryptophan. Fields, in order: CDR3 protein, J gene, D gene, V gene, clone size. The D gene is left open where the match is weak. For some rows the clone size is stated as once, few or many, or as a class when expanded; others skip it.

ASSLVGRGLGNTEAF	TRBJ1-1	TRBD1	TRBV13	-
ASSLGLAGGPISTDTQY	TRBJ2-3	TRBD2	TRBV5-1	-
ASNRAGSGGYT	TRBJ1-2	-	TRBV5-8	-
ASSPLAGANTGELF	TRBJ2-2	TRBD2	TRBV4-3	-
ASRRGQAGGYT	TRBJ1-2	-	TRBV21-1	once
ASSKELYEQY	TRBJ2-7	-	TRBV21-1	-
ASSLPGTGKSYEQY	TRBJ2-7	TRBD1	TRBV7-2	once
ASSYSPSGRAYREQF	TRBJ2-1	TRBD2	TRBV6-2/TRBV6-3	-
ASSPRATGHRYEQY	TRBJ2-7	TRBD1	TRBV5-6	-
ASSFGNYGYT	TRBJ1-2	-	TRBV6-5	few
ASSPTGAVSGNTIY	TRBJ1-3	TRBD1	TRBV5-5	-
ASSYRDRGSQNIQY	TRBJ2-4	TRBD1	TRBV7-2	-
ASSPPNRENEQF	TRBJ2-1	-	TRBV18	-
ASSFASSGRASYNEQF	TRBJ2-1	TRBD2	TRBV7-8	-
ASSQAGTSGNIQY	TRBJ2-4	TRBD2	TRBV3-1/TRBV3-2	-
ASSPAGIPGETQY	TRBJ2-5	-	TRBV6-2/TRBV6-3	-
ASSFDSFKGEKLF	TRBJ1-4	-	TRBV7-9	once
SVGGREPFNEKLF	TRBJ1-4	-	TRBV29-1	-
ASSNRGLGTDTQY	TRBJ2-3	TRBD1	TRBV27	-
ASTFLGQSAGELF	TRBJ2-2	-	TRBV2	once
ASSFSGAGQNTEAF	TRBJ1-1	-	TRBV5-4	-
ASSPLSYEQY	TRBJ2-7	-	TRBV18	few
ASWNSGSGDEQY	TRBJ2-7	TRBD2	TRBV6-5	-
ASSYGRNLNYGYT	TRBJ1-2	-	TRBV10-2	-
SVEDGLMGELF	TRBJ2-2	-	TRBV29-1	-
ASSLVVREAF	TRBJ1-1	-	TRBV7-2	-
ASSPRIQGNAEAF	TRBJ1-1	-	TRBV2	-
ASSFGQRNTEAF	TRBJ1-1	-	TRBV28	-